The present TCR beta chain was sequenced within a study of Graves' ophthalmopathy and Graves' hyperthyroidism. RNA transcripts provided the template for amplifying TCR beta CDR3 regions. In the first round, RT-PCR was carried out with HTBI primers, and a multiplex PCR formed the second round. TCRdb analysed the multiplex PCR reads with MiXCR anew, one entry per CDR3 protein. The repertoire holds tens of thousands of distinct CDR3 sequences, roughly 50% seen once, with about 25% in the top ten. The study excluded patients with other autoimmune diseases, uncontrolled infections, pregnancy or lactation. This CDR3 has 13 residues. CDR1 and CDR2 (germline): SQVTM, ANQGSEA. V shed 7 bases and J 12 bases; nucleotides not matched to a gene: 10.

V and J are TRBV29-1 and TRBJ2-1, with 12 bases that match TRBD1. The sequence was obtained from an adult woman with stable Graves' hyperthyroidism. Material for sequencing was peripheral blood. The CDR3, as DNA: TGCAGCGACGGGGGACAGGGGGCGGAAAGGCAGTTCTTC. Protein: CSDGGQGAERQFF.